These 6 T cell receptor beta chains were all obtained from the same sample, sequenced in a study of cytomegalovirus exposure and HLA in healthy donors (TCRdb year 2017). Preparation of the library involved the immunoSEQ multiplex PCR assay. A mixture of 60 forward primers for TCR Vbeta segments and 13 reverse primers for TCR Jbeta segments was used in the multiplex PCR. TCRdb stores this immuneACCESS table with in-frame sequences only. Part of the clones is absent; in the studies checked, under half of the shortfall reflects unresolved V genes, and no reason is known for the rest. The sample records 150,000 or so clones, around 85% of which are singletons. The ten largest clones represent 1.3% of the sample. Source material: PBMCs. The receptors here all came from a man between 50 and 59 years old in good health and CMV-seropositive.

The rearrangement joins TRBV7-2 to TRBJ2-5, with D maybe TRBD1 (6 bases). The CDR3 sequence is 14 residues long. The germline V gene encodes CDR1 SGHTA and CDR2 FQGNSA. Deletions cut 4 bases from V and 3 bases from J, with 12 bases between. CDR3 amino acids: CASSSNAGEETQYF. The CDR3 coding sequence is TGTGCCAGCAGCTCAAACGCAGGGGAAGAGACCCAGTACTTC.

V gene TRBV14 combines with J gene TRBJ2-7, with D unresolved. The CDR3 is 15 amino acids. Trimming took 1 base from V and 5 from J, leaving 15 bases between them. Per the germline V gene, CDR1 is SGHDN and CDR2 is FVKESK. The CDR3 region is CASSQGANLYHEQYF. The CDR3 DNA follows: TGTGCCAGCAGCCAAGGGGCAAACCTTTACCACGAGCAGTACTTC.

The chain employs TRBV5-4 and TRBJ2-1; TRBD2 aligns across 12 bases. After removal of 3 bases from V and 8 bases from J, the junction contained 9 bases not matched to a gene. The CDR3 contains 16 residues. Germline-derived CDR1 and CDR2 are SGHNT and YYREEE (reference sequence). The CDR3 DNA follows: TGTGCCAGCAGCTCGAGACTAGCGGGAGCACACGATGAGCAGTTCTTC. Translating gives CASSSRLAGAHDEQFF.

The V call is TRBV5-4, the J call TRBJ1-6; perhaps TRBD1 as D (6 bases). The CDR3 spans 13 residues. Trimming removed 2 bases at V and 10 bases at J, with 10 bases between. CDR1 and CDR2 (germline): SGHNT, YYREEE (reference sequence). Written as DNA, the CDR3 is TGTGCCAGCAGCTTACCGGGGGGCTCACCCCTCCACTTT. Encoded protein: CASSLPGGSPLHF.

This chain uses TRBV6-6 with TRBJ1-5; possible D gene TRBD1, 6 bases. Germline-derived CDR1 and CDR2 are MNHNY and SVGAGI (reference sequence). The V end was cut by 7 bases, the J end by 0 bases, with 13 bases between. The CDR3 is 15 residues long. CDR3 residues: CASTRTVNSNQPQHF. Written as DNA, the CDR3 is TGTGCCAGCACTCGGACAGTAAATAGCAATCAGCCCCAGCATTTT.

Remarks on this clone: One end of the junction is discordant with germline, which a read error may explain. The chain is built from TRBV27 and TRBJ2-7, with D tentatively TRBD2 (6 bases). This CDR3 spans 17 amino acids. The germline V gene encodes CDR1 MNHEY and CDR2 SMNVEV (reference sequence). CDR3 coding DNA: TGTGCCAGCAGTCAGTATCCGACTAGTAGCCCTCGTTACGAGCAGTGCTTC. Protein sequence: CASSQYPTSSPRYEQCF.